Sequencing of this T cell receptor beta chain was carried out in a study of T cells after yellow fever vaccination. This clonotype was seen a handful of times. This CDR3 has 13 amino acids. V lost 2 bases and J 4 bases, leaving 10 bases between the germline ends. Germline lookup yields CDR1 SGDLS and CDR2 YYNGEE. 5'RACE template switching generated TCR cDNA, adding a universal primer site and UMIs. TCRdb recomputed calls from the 5' RACE reads with MiXCR, one row per CDR3 protein. The sample has about 550,000 distinct CDR3 sequences, 15% to 20% seen once. This TCR was recovered from a man aged 25 to 40 who received the YFV17D yellow fever vaccine. The input for sequencing was PBMCs, taken 15 days after the yellow fever booster vaccination. The rearrangement links TRBV9 to TRBJ2-7; tentative D call: TRBD2 (5 bases). CDR3 sequence reads: CASSVRAGYEQYF. The CDR3 DNA sequence: TGTGCCAGCAGCGTGCGGGCGGGTTACGAGCAGTACTTC.